Listed here are 25 T cell receptor beta chains from one sample, sequenced in a study of T cells after yellow fever vaccination (dated by TCRdb to the late 2010s). In light of the paper, this sample's treatment or condition label describes: live attenuated yellow fever vaccine strain. Library method: 5' RACE. Sequencing took place on an Illumina HiSeq 2500. TCRdb trimmed public reads at Q25 via fastp, called clones via MiXCR and kept in-frame beta chains. Here each entry gathers all rows of one CDR3 protein and keeps the most common genes and DNA. For this sample the table gives approximately 510,000 distinct CDR3 sequences, of which less than 25% were detected only once. The ten top clones hold about 16% of the sample. Material: PBMCs, obtained less than 25 days after the first yellow fever vaccination. Receptor source: a young man who received the YFV17D yellow fever vaccine.

This clonotype was seen a single time. J is TRBJ1-6 and V is TRBV20-1; tentatively, D is TRBD1 (6 bases). This CDR3 comprises 15 residues. Germline V gene sequence: CDR1 DFQATT, CDR2 SNEGSKA (reference sequence). V shed 5 bases and J shed 3 bases, with 14 bases lying between them. In DNA form, the CDR3 reads TGCAGTGCTCAGGACAGCGGCTACTATAATTCACCCCTCCACTTT. This codes for CSAQDSGYYNSPLHF.

This clonotype has more than one count but fewer than ten. This chain uses TRBV7-9 with TRBJ2-3; 14 bases map to TRBD2. Germline-derived CDR1 and CDR2 are SEHNR and FQNEAQ (reference sequence). The CDR3 covers 16 residues. Trimming at V came to 5 bases and at J to 3 bases, leaving 4 bases not matched to a gene. As DNA, the CDR3 is TGTGCCAGCAGCAGGAGGACTAGCGGGGGGACAGATACGCAGTATTTT. Its protein product is CASSRRTSGGTDTQYF.

This chain joins TRBV23-1 and TRBJ2-7; D is undetermined. TRBV23-1 is flagged as an ORF with uncertain function. The CDR3 extends over 14 amino acids. Trimming removed 1 base at V and 0 bases at J, with 7 bases between. CDR3 nucleotide sequence: TGCGCCAGCAGTCAATGTTGGGTCTCCTACGAGCAGTACTTC. This translates into CASSQCWVSYEQYF.

The chain employs TRBV12-3 or TRBV12-4 and TRBJ1-2; D ambiguous. V lost 2 bases and J 4 bases, leaving 8 bases between the germline ends. The CDR3 loop spans 13 amino acids. The CDR3 nucleotides read TGTGCCAGCAGTTTAAACCCACCCTATGGCTACACCTTC. This translates into CASSLNPPYGYTF.

V usage is TRBV6-2 or TRBV6-3 and J usage is TRBJ1-2; no clear D. The CDR3 consists of 14 residues. Between the trimmed V and J ends, which lost 11 bases and 4 bases, there was a span of 20 bases. Germline-derived CDR1 and CDR2 are MNHEY and SVGEGT. The DNA of the CDR3 is TGTGCCTCTAAACCACCGACCCGGAGCTATGGCTACACCTTC. It translates to CASKPPTRSYGYTF.

V is TRBV7-2 and J is TRBJ1-1; possibly TRBD1 for D (5 bases). V lost 3 bases and J lost 8, with 13 bases in between. The CDR3 is 13 residues long. CDR1 is SGHTA, CDR2 FQGNSA, per germline. Here the CDR3 DNA reads TGTGCCAGCAGCTTGACGGGGGGGGTGGAAGCTTTCTTT. This gives the protein CASSLTGGVEAFF.

The sample holds a few counts of this clonotype. This chain connects TRBV9 to TRBJ2-7, with D hard to call. The CDR3 has 14 residues. Germline V CDR1 and CDR2: SGDLS, YYNGEE. The germline V and J ends were trimmed by 0 bases and 4 bases, with 11 bases remaining between them. For the CDR3, the DNA is TGTGCCAGCAGCGTAGACCGGGTAGGGTACGAGCAGTACTTC. Translated: CASSVDRVGYEQYF. Based on the CDR3 plus reference TRBV9 and TRBJ2-7, the full variable domain is DSGVTQTPKHLITATGQRVTLRCSPRSGDLSVYWYQQSLDQGLQFLIQYYNGEERAKGNILERFSAQQFPDLHSELNLSSLELGDSALYFCASSVDRVGYEQYFGPGTRLTVT.

In the case of this clonotype: The junction shows a germline mismatch at one end, possibly a read error. The rearrangement joins TRBV5-1 to TRBJ1-6; D ambiguous. The CDR3 covers 14 residues. CDR1 and CDR2 from the germline V gene are SGHRS and YFSETQ. The CDR3: CGSSLGIDNSPLHF. DNA for the CDR3: TGCGGCAGCAGCTTGGGGATTGATAATTCACCCCTCCACTTT.

The chain recombines TRBV29-1 with TRBJ2-5; D remains ambiguous. Germline V CDR1 and CDR2: SQVTM, ANQGSEA. CDR3 size: 13 residues. V was pared by 4 bases and J by 5 bases, with 14 bases between. The CDR3 loop is CSVVTSVGETQYF. For the CDR3, the DNA is TGCAGCGTTGTGACTTCAGTTGGCGAGACCCAGTACTTC.

This clonotype showed up many times. The chain employs TRBV18 and TRBJ2-3, with D perhaps given as TRBD1 or TRBD2 (5 bases each). Trimming pared 6 bases from V and 0 bases from J, leaving 19 bases between. CDR1 KGHSH and CDR2 LQKENI come from the germline V gene. This CDR3 has 17 amino acids. DNA for the CDR3: TGTGCCAGCTCCCCGGTGATGCCGGGGCAAAGCACAGATACGCAGTATTTT. Its protein product is CASSPVMPGQSTDTQYF.

The CDR3 reads CASSLATASTDTQYF. The CDR3 DNA reads as TGCGCCAGCAGCTTGGCTACGGCTAGCACAGATACGCAGTATTTT. The chain joins TRBV5-1 to TRBJ2-3; D is undetermined. Trimming took 0 bases from V and 0 from J, leaving 8 bases between them. Germline V gives CDR1 SGHRS, CDR2 YFSETQ. There are 15 residues in the CDR3.

The gene calls are TRBV10-3 and TRBJ2-5; D is tentatively TRBD1 or TRBD2 (5 bases each). Germline V gene lookup returns CDR1 ENHRY and CDR2 SYGVKD. The CDR3 has 16 amino acids. The V gene lost 2 bases and the J gene lost 0 bases, with 13 bases spanning the gap. The CDR3 DNA is TGTGCCATCAGTGAGACCCGGGACGCGTACCAAGAGACCCAGTACTTC. Protein product: CAISETRDAYQETQYF.

V and J are TRBV9 and TRBJ1-3; 7 positions match TRBD1. The germline gives CDR1 SGDLS, CDR2 YYNGEE. Trimming took 3 bases from V and 1 from J; bases not matched to a gene: 7. This CDR3 region has 16 residues. CDR3 DNA sequence: TGTGCCAGCAGCGACGGACAGGACTTTTCTGGAAACACCATATATTTT. Encoded protein: CASSDGQDFSGNTIYF.

The genes are TRBV6-2 or TRBV6-3 and TRBJ2-1; D unresolved. CDR1 and CDR2 from the germline V gene are MNHEY and SVGEGT. The CDR3 has 20 residues. The germline V and J ends were trimmed by 2 bases and 5 bases, with 28 bases remaining between them. CDR3: CASSYPQRYDSSRADNEQFF. Here the CDR3 DNA reads TGTGCCAGCAGTTACCCCCAGCGTTACGATTCGTCCAGAGCCGACAATGAGCAGTTCTTC.

The chain carries TRBV19 and TRBJ1-5; D uncertain. The V gene lost 6 bases and the J gene lost 7 bases, with 16 bases spanning the gap. Germline assignment: CDR1 LNHDA and CDR2 SQIVND (reference sequence). The CDR3 loop spans 14 amino acids. This chain's CDR3 is CASSPGHRLQPQHF. CDR3 nucleotides: TGTGCCAGTAGCCCCGGTCACCGATTACAGCCCCAGCATTTT.

The chain recombines TRBV19 with TRBJ1-4, with TRBD1 identical over 7 bases. Germline V gene sequence: CDR1 LNHDA, CDR2 SQIVND (reference sequence). Trimming cost V 5 bases and J 6 bases; bases outside gene matches: 9. The CDR3 totals 15 residues. CDR3 DNA: TGTGCCAGTAGTGCGTTCCGGGACAGCCATGAAAAACTGTTTTTT. This encodes CASSAFRDSHEKLFF.

J is TRBJ2-7 and V is TRBV7-9, with D uncertain. Trimming cost V 5 bases and J 3 bases, with 11 bases left between them. Germline V gene sequence: CDR1 SEHNR, CDR2 FQNEAQ (reference sequence). This CDR3 is 13 amino acids long. CDR3 in amino acids: CASSKDLIYEQYV. CDR3 DNA sequence: TGTGCCAGCAGCAAAGACCTGATCTACGAGCAGTACGTC.

The gene calls are TRBV10-3 and TRBJ2-3, with 10 nucleotides matching TRBD1. CDR1 is ENHRY and CDR2 is SYGVKD in the germline V gene. V shed 9 bases and J 0 bases; nucleotides not matched to a gene: 6. CDR3 size: 15 residues. The CDR3: CAMTSGQGSTDTQYF. Written as DNA, the CDR3 is TGTGCCATGACCTCGGGACAGGGGAGCACAGATACGCAGTATTTT.

There are a few counts of this clonotype. The chain joins TRBV25-1 to TRBJ2-1; a possible D gene is TRBD1 (5 bases). V gave up 1 base and J gave up 0 bases, with 19 bases separating them. CDR3 size: 19 residues. The V gene's germline CDR1 is MGHDK and CDR2 SYGVNS. The CDR3 protein is CASSESRWGPMSSYNEQFF. The CDR3 bases are TGTGCCAGCAGTGAATCTCGATGGGGCCCTATGAGCTCCTACAATGAGCAGTTCTTC. The full variable domain, rest sourced from reference TRBV25-1 and TRBJ2-1, is EADIYQTPRYLVIGTGKKITLECSQTMGHDKMYWYQQDPGMELHLIHYSYGVNSTEKGDLSSESTVSRIRTEHFPLTLESARPSHTSQYLCASSESRWGPMSSYNEQFFGPGTRLTVL.

CDR3 DNA sequence: TGCGCCAGCAGCCCCGGACCCCGAGGGCAGTCCTACAATGAGCAGTTCTTC. Protein product: CASSPGPRGQSYNEQFF. The chain has TRBV5-1 and TRBJ2-1; D possibly corresponds to TRBD2 (5 bases). V lost 4 bases and J 1 base, leaving 18 bases between the germline ends. CDR1 and CDR2 from the germline V gene are SGHRS and YFSETQ. The CDR3 consists of 17 residues.

This clonotype appeared a few times. V and J are TRBV18 and TRBJ2-3; TRBD1 aligns across 8 bases. The V gene end was trimmed by 7 bases and the J gene end by 0 bases; junction bases not matched to a gene: 6. This CDR3 contains 15 residues. Germline CDR1 and CDR2: KGHSH and LQKENI. CDR3 sequence: CASFQGAMSTDTQYF. The CDR3, as DNA: TGTGCCAGCTTCCAGGGGGCGATGAGCACAGATACGCAGTATTTT.

This clonotype has a single count. The chain has TRBV24-1 and TRBJ2-3, with TRBD2 matching 10 bases. V lost 4 bases, J lost 6 bases, and 12 bases stayed unmatched. Germline V lookup: CDR1 KGHDR, CDR2 SFDVKD. This CDR3 comprises 17 residues. This chain's CDR3 is CATSDLGGLARGDTQYF. The CDR3 nucleotides are TGTGCCACCAGTGACCTCGGGGGACTAGCGAGGGGTGATACGCAGTATTTT.

This clonotype has a handful of counts. The chain is built from TRBV6-1 and TRBJ2-3; 11 positions agree with TRBD2. The CDR3 has 16 amino acids. Germline V CDR1 and CDR2: MNHNS, SASEGT. After removal of 6 bases from V and 4 bases from J, the junction contained 9 bases not matched to a gene. The CDR3 region has the DNA TGTGCCAGCAGATGGCCGGGACTAGCGGAATCAGATACGCAGTATTTT. Amino acids: CASRWPGLAESDTQYF.

This chain joins TRBV4-3 and TRBJ1-2, with D possibly TRBD1 on 5 matching bases. Trimming removed 7 bases from V and 4 bases from J, with 16 bases in between. Looked up from germline, CDR1 is LGHNA and CDR2 is YSLEER. The CDR3 is 14 residues long. The CDR3, as DNA: TGCGCCAGCAATCCGAACCGCGGGGGCTATGGCTACACCTTC. Protein: CASNPNRGGYGYTF.

The chain is built from TRBV6-4 and TRBJ2-5; 9 nucleotides agree with TRBD2. CDR1 and CDR2 from the germline V gene are MRHNA and SNTAGT. V shed 4 bases and J 5 bases; nucleotides not matched to a gene: 8. CDR3 length: 15 amino acids. This CDR3 reads CASSVSGGPQETQYF. CDR3 nucleotides: TGTGCCAGCAGTGTCAGCGGGGGGCCGCAGGAGACCCAGTACTTC.